This TCR beta chain came from a study of a mutant IDH1 vaccine in newly diagnosed glioma. Study background: In weeks 1, 3, 5, 7, 11, 15, 19 and 23, patients were vaccinated. Patients were started on vaccination 4-6 weeks after radiotherapy alone, or with temozolomide cycles.

The time point here: week 23, last vaccination. It was 300 ug of mutant IDH1 20-mer peptide that made up each vaccine dose, given with topical imiquimod. In the case of this clone: What it recognizes is unknown.

Sequencing was performed with immunoSEQ multiplex PCR; in TCRdb, only in-frame clones are kept and a portion is missing. The sample shows tens of thousands of clones, about 90% of them seen only once. Deletions cut 7 bases from V and 9 bases from J, with 16 bases between. Germline CDR1 MNHEY, CDR2 SVGAGI. The CDR3 runs 13 residues. V usage is TRBV6-5 and J usage is TRBJ2-1, with D perhaps assigned TRBD1 or TRBD2 (7 bases each). This sequence was found in a middle-aged man with glioma. The source material was PBMCs, sampled from a glioma patient whose treatment included an IDH1 peptide vaccine. CDR3 sequence reads: CASIGGGGGEQFF. The DNA of the CDR3 is TGTGCCAGCATTGGGGGAGGGGGCGGTGAGCAGTTCTTC.